This T cell receptor beta chain was observed in a study of T cell responses to AZD1222 COVID-19 vaccine. Some clones are missing from TCRdb's copy, which holds only in-frame ones; the method was immunoSEQ multiplex PCR. The table has about 130,000 clones, approximately 94% seen once. Germline loops: CDR1 WNHNN, CDR2 SYGVQD (reference sequence). Trimming cost V 2 bases and J 4 bases, with 11 bases left between them. There are 15 residues in the CDR3. Study-level points and caveats: None of the repertoires were sampled until the peak T cell response had passed.

As regards this clone: Its antigen is not known.

The origin of this receptor is an adult in good health. This chain joins TRBV10-1 and TRBJ2-2; the D gene is possibly TRBD1 (6 bases). The material sequenced was peripheral blood, taken on day 0 of AZD1222 vaccination. This CDR3 reads CASSEPGTTTGELFF. CDR3 nucleotides: TGCGCCAGCAGTGAGCCCGGGACAACCACCGGGGAGCTGTTTTTT.